Listed below are T cell receptor beta chains from one sample, sequenced in a study of early T cells in non-severe SARS-CoV-2 infection. TCRdb processed the 5' RACE reads anew with MiXCR; each CDR3 protein has one entry. The profile shows about 48,000 distinct CDR3 sequences, around 13% of them singletons. Material for sequencing was whole blood. The receptors originated from an adult who was a healthcare worker with PCR-confirmed SARS-CoV-2 infection or an uninfected control (not recorded which). CDR3s include the opening cysteine and the closing phenylalanine or tryptophan. D genes are given only for firm matches. The size field is filled for only some rows; it gives once, few, many or a size class.

j_call d_call clone_size v_call cdr3_nt cdr3_aa
TRBJ1-1 - many TRBV6-1 TGTGCCAGCAGTGAAGGGGGTCCGAACACTGAAGCTTTCTTT CASSEGGPNTEAFF
TRBJ2-4 - many TRBV4-2 TGTGCCAGCAGCCAACGCCTCTTGGTCTCCTTAGCCAAAAACATTCAGTACTTC CASSQRLLVSLAKNIQYF
TRBJ2-3 - many TRBV5-1 TGCGCCAGCAGGCGGGATGGCACAGATACGCAGTATTTT CASRRDGTDTQYF
TRBJ2-7 TRBD2 many TRBV3-1 TGTGCCAGCAGCCAAGGCGGGGACTACCTACGAGGGCAGTACTTC CASSQGGDYLRGQYF
TRBJ2-7 - many TRBV7-6 TGTGCCAGCAGCCCAGGGGTAGGCGAGCAGTACTTC CASSPGVGEQYF
TRBJ1-1 - many TRBV3-1 TGTGCCAGCAGCCAACACAGGGTAAACACTGAAGCTTTCTTT CASSQHRVNTEAFF
TRBJ2-7 - - TRBV20-1 TGCAGTGCTCCCTTCCGGGACTCCTCTTACGAGCAGTACTTC CSAPFRDSSYEQYF
TRBJ1-4 - few TRBV7-9 TGTGCCAGCAGCTTAGGGACAGTCGCAACTAATGAAAAACTGTTTTTT CASSLGTVATNEKLFF
TRBJ2-2 - few TRBV28 TGTGCCAGCAGTGCTAACAGGATTCTCACCGGGGAGCTGTTTTTT CASSANRILTGELFF
TRBJ2-3 TRBD2 - TRBV28 TGTGCCAGCGGTGGGACTAGCGGGAGGGATACGCAGTATTTT CASGGTSGRDTQYF
TRBJ2-1 - few TRBV29-1 TGCAGCGTTGAAAGGGAGAGGGGGGTTTACAATGAGCAGTTCTTC CSVERERGVYNEQFF
TRBJ2-1 - - TRBV29-1 TGCAGCGTTGTTCGGGCGGGAAGAAATGAGCAGTTCTTC CSVVRAGRNEQFF
TRBJ2-1 TRBD2 - TRBV28 TGTGCCAGCAGTTCCACTTACGGGACTAAGTACAATGAGCAGTTCTTC CASSSTYGTKYNEQFF
TRBJ2-1 - many TRBV24-1 TGTGCCACCAGTGATTTGCCCCAGGGAAAAGATGAGCAGTTCTTC CATSDLPQGKDEQFF
TRBJ1-1 - - TRBV3-1 TGTGCCAGCAGCCAAAGCTATGAAGCTTTCTTT CASSQSYEAFF
TRBJ2-5 TRBD1 - TRBV3-1 TGTGCCAGCCGGGACAGACAAGAGACCCAGTACTTC CASRDRQETQYF
TRBJ1-2 - many TRBV12-3/TRBV12-4 TGTGCCAGCAGTTCTAGACAGAAGTTTTATGGCTACACCTTC CASSSRQKFYGYTF
TRBJ1-2 - few TRBV5-1 TGCGCCAGCAGCTTGCAGGGTAGCTATGGCTACACCTTC CASSLQGSYGYTF
TRBJ2-6 - few TRBV2 TGTGCCAGCACGCGGGACACCGCCTCTGGGGCCAACGTCCTGACTTTC CASTRDTASGANVLTF
TRBJ2-7 - many TRBV6-2/TRBV6-3 TGTGCCAGCAGTTACTCGAGCTCCTACGAGCAGTACTTC CASSYSSSYEQYF
TRBJ2-1 - few TRBV7-9 TGTGCCAGCACCTTTTCTATCTACAATGAGCAGTTCTTC CASTFSIYNEQFF
TRBJ1-1 - - TRBV7-2 TGTGCCAGCAGCTCCCAATCGAACACTGAAGCTTTCTTT CASSSQSNTEAFF
TRBJ2-7 TRBD1 many TRBV20-1 TGCAGTGCCGTCGGACAGGCCTACGAGCAGTACTTC CSAVGQAYEQYF
TRBJ1-2 TRBD1 few TRBV9 TGTGCCAGCAGCGCGAAAGACAGGGGCCTAGGCTACACCTTC CASSAKDRGLGYTF
TRBJ2-7 TRBD1 - TRBV29-1 TGCAGCGCCCGCGGAGGACAGGTCAAGGACGAGCAGTACTTC CSARGGQVKDEQYF
TRBJ2-1 - - TRBV10-2 TGCGCCAGCACTAGCGCTAGCTCCTACAATGAGCAGTTCTTC CASTSASSYNEQFF
TRBJ1-2 TRBD1 - TRBV30 TGTGCCTGGAATTCGGGACAGGGGTTCTATGGCTACACCTTC CAWNSGQGFYGYTF
TRBJ2-7 - - TRBV5-1 TGCGCCAGCAGCTTGGAAGGGGCCGAATCCTACGAGCAGTACTTC CASSLEGAESYEQYF
TRBJ1-3 - many TRBV7-9 TGTGCCAGCAACTCCAAGAGCATTTCTGGAAACACCATATATTTT CASNSKSISGNTIYF
TRBJ2-3 - few TRBV2 TGTGCCAGCAGTCCCCGAATCGGGTCGGGAGCAGGCTACACAGATACGCAGTATTTT CASSPRIGSGAGYTDTQYF
TRBJ1-3 - - TRBV21-1 TGTGCCAGCACAGGGGTCTTTGGAAACACCATATATTTT CASTGVFGNTIYF
TRBJ1-1 TRBD1 - TRBV5-1 TGCGCCAGCTTTTCCGGGACAGAGTTGGGATACGCTGAAGCTTTCTTT CASFSGTELGYAEAFF
TRBJ2-1 TRBD2 - TRBV12-3/TRBV12-4 TGTGCCAGCAGTTTGATTAGCGGGGGGTACAATGAGCAGTTCTTC CASSLISGGYNEQFF
TRBJ2-1 - many TRBV18 TGTGCCAGCTCACCACAGGGTAGCGTGTACAATGAGCAGTTCTTC CASSPQGSVYNEQFF
TRBJ2-1 - many TRBV7-8 TGTGCCAGCAGCTTAGGGACTCCTTCCTACAATGAGCAGTTCTTC CASSLGTPSYNEQFF
TRBJ2-7 - few TRBV30 TGTGCCTGGAGTGGGACGGAGACCTACGAGCAGTACTTC CAWSGTETYEQYF
TRBJ2-5 - many TRBV12-5 TGTGCTAGTGGTTTTTATGAGACCCAGTACTTC CASGFYETQYF
TRBJ2-3 - many TRBV20-1 TGCAGTGCTAGAGATGGGCTAGCCGGCACAGATACGCAGTATTTT CSARDGLAGTDTQYF
TRBJ2-5 - many TRBV5-4 TGTGCCAGCAGCCAGCGGACAGCCCCAACCCAAGAGACCCAGTACTTC CASSQRTAPTQETQYF
TRBJ2-5 - many TRBV19 TGTGCCAGCAGTATGAAACAACGGGTTCGAGAGACCCAGTACTTC CASSMKQRVRETQYF
TRBJ2-5 - - TRBV4-1 TGCGCCAGCAGCCAAGATACAGGGAGGTTCGAGACCCAGTACTTC CASSQDTGRFETQYF
TRBJ1-2 - few TRBV5-5 TGTGCCAGCAGCCCCGACCCGGGACAACGCGGGTCTGGCTACACCTTC CASSPDPGQRGSGYTF
TRBJ2-1 - many TRBV12-3/TRBV12-4 TGTGCCAGCAGTTTAAGAGGTATTGGCGACTACAATGAGCAGTTCTTC CASSLRGIGDYNEQFF
TRBJ1-3 - many TRBV5-1 TGCGCCAGCAGCCCTGGAGTGGGACGGCCCTCTGGAAACACCATATATTTT CASSPGVGRPSGNTIYF
TRBJ1-1 TRBD1 - TRBV29-1 TGCAGCGTACTGGGACAGATGAACACTGAAGCTTTCTTT CSVLGQMNTEAFF
TRBJ1-1 - many TRBV25-1 TGTGCCAGCAGTCCTCGACGAAAAACTGAAGCTTTCTTT CASSPRRKTEAFF
TRBJ2-3 - - TRBV21-1 TGTGCCAGCAGCAAAGTACCAGGACATAGCACAGATACGCAGTATTTT CASSKVPGHSTDTQYF
TRBJ2-3 - many TRBV4-1 TGCGCCAGCAGCCAGTCGGGACTCCGCACAGATACGCAGTATTTT CASSQSGLRTDTQYF
TRBJ1-1 TRBD1 - TRBV3-1 TGTGCCAGCAGCCAAGGGACAGGGGTGAACACTGAAGCTTTCTTT CASSQGTGVNTEAFF
TRBJ2-7 - - TRBV29-1 TGCAGCGCGACGGACAGTTCCTACGAGCAGTACTTC CSATDSSYEQYF
TRBJ2-5 TRBD2 few TRBV29-1 TGCAGCGTAGACGGGACTAGCGTTGGGGAGACCCAGTACTTC CSVDGTSVGETQYF
TRBJ2-1 - many TRBV3-1 TGTGCCAGCAGCCAACACGGGGACGAGAAGTACAATGAGCAGTTCTTC CASSQHGDEKYNEQFF
TRBJ1-1 - many TRBV5-4 TGTGCCAGCAGCTTGGGGGATATGAATGAAGCTTTCTTT CASSLGDMNEAFF